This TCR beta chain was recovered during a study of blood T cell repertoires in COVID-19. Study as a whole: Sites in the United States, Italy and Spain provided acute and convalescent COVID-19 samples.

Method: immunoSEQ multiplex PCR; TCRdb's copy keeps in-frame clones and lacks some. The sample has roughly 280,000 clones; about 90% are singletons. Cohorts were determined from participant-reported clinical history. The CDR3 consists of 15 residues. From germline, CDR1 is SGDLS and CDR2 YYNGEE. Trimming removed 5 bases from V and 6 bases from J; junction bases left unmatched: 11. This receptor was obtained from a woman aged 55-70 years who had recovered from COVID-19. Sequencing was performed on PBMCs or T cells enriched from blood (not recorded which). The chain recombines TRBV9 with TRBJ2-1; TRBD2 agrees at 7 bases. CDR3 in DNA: TGTGCCAGCAGTGGATACGGCGGGAGAACCAATGAGCAGTTCTTC. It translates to CASSGYGGRTNEQFF.